This TCR beta chain emerged from a study of Graves' ophthalmopathy and Graves' hyperthyroidism. Whole-study findings and limits: Sensitivity of around 85% and specificity of around 76% were achieved when a 13-signature model separated ophthalmopathy from stable hyperthyroidism.

This clonotype was recorded many times. Its antigen is unknown. Disease in donors with ophthalmopathy had moderate-to-severe activity, CAS ≥3, NOSPECS ≥4 and under 3 months' duration. Amplified TCR beta CDR3 regions were obtained using RNA transcripts as template. HTBI primers primed a first-round RT-PCR, and a second-round multiplex PCR followed. TCRdb reanalysed the multiplex PCR reads using MiXCR and keeps one entry per CDR3 protein. The repertoire holds over 45,000 distinct CDR3 sequences, with around 48% as singletons. The ends were cut back, 6 bases at V and 4 bases at J, with 12 bases in the middle. The CDR3 sequence is 13 residues long.

This chain joins TRBV12-3 or TRBV12-4 and TRBJ1-2, with D possibly being TRBD1 (6 bases). The receptor comes from an adult man with Graves' ophthalmopathy. Sample: peripheral blood. The CDR3 DNA reads as TGTGCCAGCAGACGTACAGGGAGCTATGGCTACACCTTC. This codes for CASRRTGSYGYTF.